The subject of this entry is one TCR beta chain. No cognate antigen has been identified for it. One base away there is no much larger clone; base qualities are not given. Looking up the germline V gene yields CDR1 SGHDT and CDR2 YYEEEE. Trimming leaves V shorter by 0 bases and J shorter by 1 base, with the junction holding 7 bases beyond the gene matches. The CDR3, cysteine through phenylalanine, is 18 amino acids long. The retained sequence is limited to the CDR3, 54 bases, with the frame set at the first base. The data originate from a study of cytomegalovirus exposure and HLA in healthy donors (dated by TCRdb to about 2017). For the wider study: An earlier analysis of under 600 of the donors reported approximately 290 Gb of sequence data and around 120 million unique TCR beta sequences from about 200 million T cells. The T cell repertoires of some 700 subjects were profiled by immunosequencing and related to cytomegalovirus serostatus. Every discovery cohort repertoire had been produced on one sequencing platform. Roughly 5 DR-DQ haplotypes were handled as single units for association and clustering, since linkage in the cohort was strong. To study patterns of TCR occurrence, a later analysis re-analyzed previously published TCR beta repertoires from 666 donors and added high-resolution HLA genotyping. The study was designed to test whether signatures of past pathogen exposure could be identified by cataloging public T cell receptors. Donor age, sex, ethnicity and CMV serostatus were compiled together with the repertoire data. Among the approximately 400 genotyped donors, approximately 77% belonged to the genetic ancestry cluster associated with self-reported Caucasian donors. The study combined high-throughput TCR immunosequencing, statistical association of individual TCRs with disease status, and machine learning to predict cytomegalovirus infection status. A later genetic analysis used genome-wide SNP genotypes for 398 of the 666 donors, treating that subset as a discovery cohort. Across under 500 genotyped donors of the cohort, an average of about 240,000 unique TCR beta nucleotide sequences per donor were sequenced, and around 19% of those sequences were non-productive. Rather than drawing on any new phenotypic data, the later analysis identified candidate immune exposures from TCR beta sequences and the way those sequences occurred across donors. An early release covering approximately 600 HLA-typed donors comprised approximately 300 gigabases of sequencing data and some 79 million unique TCR sequences. In addition to the first cohort of 666 subjects, a separate validation cohort of 100 to 150 different subjects was used. Typing coverage differed by locus: A, B, C, DRB1 and DQB1 were typed in about 620-630 donors, DQA1 in approximately 520, DPA1 in approximately 610, and DPB1 in just under 490. Class I and class II HLA loci were covered by the typing at four-digit resolution. An earlier analysis of around 640 of the donors used high-throughput TCR beta sequencing to judge whether each TCR beta V gene segment behaved as functional or pseudogenic. The investigation overall reported the following: Because counts were too low, 15 or so rarely observed V segments, including chromosome 9 orphons, were excluded from the earlier analysis of 500 to 700 of the donors. In this cohort, only TCR beta chains were sequenced, and detectable features were limited by the absence of alpha or paired-chain data. A group of highly shared sequence variants was considered likely to be a technical artifact of the sequencing pipeline. In an earlier analysis of approximately 590 of the donors, most TCR beta V segments appeared in productive rearrangements about 87% or about 30% of the time, broadly matching IMGT annotations. According to a later analysis, TCR association rates differed among HLA loci, with DRB1 alleles showing the most associated TCRs and HLA-C alleles showing the fewest. V-gene and J-gene trimming of TCR beta chains was associated with a missense DCLRE1C variant in a later genetic analysis, and the association was replicated in an independent cohort. Across donors, most TCR sequences were observed very rarely, whereas some public TCRs were present in many individuals. CMV serostatus was the only immune exposure information available for the cohort. The study listed around 160 TCR beta chains as associated with cytomegalovirus. Sequencing depth was assumed to be roughly uniform across donors in the presence/absence analyses, though that assumption may not hold. A later analysis found that most CMV-associated TCR beta chains appeared HLA-restricted, with HLA associations seemingly driven largely by CMV exposure. HLA typing was unavailable for some donors at each locus, so association tests used only the typed subset. A later analysis found that HLA-associated TCR beta chains were more clonally expanded and had lower generation probabilities than equally common non-associated chains. In vitro tests confirmed that a few of the cytomegalovirus-associated TCR beta chains recognize cytomegalovirus antigens. When HLA alleles, especially DR and DQ, strongly co-occurred, attributing TCR associations to individual alleles was difficult. Linkage disequilibrium might explain the correlated functional status among segregating V segments, but an unknown experimental factor could not be excluded. Because the 87-base-pair reads could not distinguish some IMGT-functional V segments, including TRBV6-2 and TRBV6-3, those segments were excluded. It was suggested by the authors that the approach could potentially be generalized to other disease states and immunological phenotypes. The classifier was reported to diagnose cytomegalovirus status with high specificity and sensitivity in both the original cohort and the validation cohort. A later analysis associated 15,000 to 20,000 TCR beta sequences with specific HLA alleles at a false discovery rate of 0.05. A later analysis reported that several top co-occurrence clusters appeared linked to parvovirus B19, influenza, CMV and Epstein-Barr virus. A further reported finding was that TCR beta sequences accurately predicted the HLA-A and HLA-B alleles for most subjects in the first cohort. Compared with the roughly 700-donor mean, donors in an Asian-associated ancestry cluster had fewer N-insertions in productive TCRs, according to a later genetic analysis.

The cohort consisted of hundreds of healthy bone marrow donors. At the time of sampling, every cohort member was nominally healthy, though immune exposures that went unrecorded were likely present. The donor was CMV seropositive and was included in the group of around 300 seropositive cohort members. A peripheral blood sample was collected from each donor, and TCR beta sequencing was performed on peripheral blood mononuclear cells. The Qiagen DNeasy Blood Extraction Kit was used to extract genomic DNA from the blood cell samples. The receptor library was made with the immunoSEQ multiplex PCR assay. The multiplex PCR relied on a mix of 60 forward primers for TCR Vbeta segments and 13 reverse primers for TCR Jbeta segments. The CDR3 region of rearranged TCR beta genes was amplified from genomic DNA by a multiplex PCR assay. The Illumina HiSeq System was used to sequence the amplified TCR beta libraries as 87-base-pair reads. Turning to the authors' computational methods: A later analysis counted tens of millions of unique TCR beta chains across the 700 or so repertoires, and roughly 11 million of these chains were shared by at least two donors. Raw reads were error-corrected and collapsed into unique sequences with a nearest-neighbor algorithm that merged closely related sequences to remove PCR and sequencing errors. V, D and J gene segments were assigned by aligning CDR3 sequences to IMGT reference sequences. Each retained sequence needed at least a six-nucleotide match to both a V gene segment and a J gene segment. A rearrangement was called productive if the CDR3 had no stop codons and remained in frame with V and J, and every other rearrangement was called non-productive. Following IMGT convention, CDR3 was defined as the stretch from the second conserved V-encoded cysteine to the conserved J-encoded phenylalanine. The earlier analysis of a few hundred of the donors excluded any sequence lacking an unambiguous match to a single V gene segment. An earlier analysis of some 610 of the donors called V segments functional above 56.7% productive rearrangements and segregating when the between-donor standard deviation exceeded 5%. A statistical classification framework was built for diagnosing cytomegalovirus status from the catalog of TCR beta chain sequences. A later analysis assigned V and J genes by comparing TCR nucleotide sequences with IMGT/GENE-DB human TR gene sequences. The TCRdist pipeline was used in a later analysis to assign CDR3 sequences and most-parsimonious VDJ recombination scenarios. In a later analysis, each TCR beta chain was defined by its CDR3 amino acid sequence together with its V-gene family, and reads lacking a unique V-gene family were excluded. A later analysis removed 600 or so highly shared, low-generation-probability nucleotide sequences to deal with suspected cross-contamination and a sequencing artifact. In a later analysis, a clonal expansion index for each public chain was calculated from normalized within-repertoire ranks of inferred template counts. In a later analysis, generation probabilities were computed using a VDJ recombination model fitted to out-of-frame rearrangements, and the results were checked against IGoR. A later analysis scored TCR-TCR, TCR-HLA and TCR-CMV co-occurrence with hypergeometric tests, applying a repertoire-size bias correction to TCR pairs. In a later analysis, false discovery rates were estimated by permuting HLA or CMV assignments 20 times. A later analysis grouped co-occurring TCRs with DBSCAN, adding TCRdist sequence similarity when clustering within HLA-allele-positive subsets. For co-occurrence clustering, repertoires with fewer than 30,000 or more than 120,000 public chains were excluded, along with five repertoires with anomalous nucleotide sharing. Drawn from immuneACCESS, this table holds only the in-frame rearrangements with V and J called that TCRdb kept. Clones are partly lost; checked studies trace under half to an unresolved V gene and leave the rest unexplained. From that table come the V and J calls and clone size; the DNA was used to work out D and trimming. The sample records approximately 100,000 clones, 65% to 75% of which are singletons. The top ten clones comprise about 4.3% of the sample.

This sequence was found in a woman younger than 30 in good health and CMV-seropositive. Material: PBMCs. This sequence uses TRBV5-6 and TRBJ2-3; the central 11 bases match TRBD1. The CDR3 region has the sequence CASSLAGGTGGRTDTQYF. The nucleotide sequence reads as follows: TGTGCCAGCAGCTTGGCCGGAGGGACAGGGGGTCGCACAGATACGCAGTATTTT.